The next 3 T cell receptor beta chains were all read from a single sample in a study of blood T cell repertoires in COVID-19. Measured with immunoSEQ multiplex PCR; TCRdb has only the in-frame clones, and not every one. Of roughly 200,000 clones in the sample, about 87% were seen once. The sequencing input was peripheral blood. Receptors were obtained from a man aged 55 to 70 who had recovered from COVID-19.

The chain employs TRBV19 and TRBJ2-7; D possibly corresponds to TRBD1 (6 bases). Germline lookup yields CDR1 LNHDA and CDR2 SQIVND (reference sequence). The germline V and J ends were trimmed by 7 bases and 1 base, with 17 bases remaining between them. The CDR3 runs 15 residues. In DNA form, the CDR3 reads TGTGCCAGTACCCTGAGCCTAGGGGGATCCTACGAGCAGTACTTC. This gives the protein CASTLSLGGSYEQYF.

The chain couples TRBV19 to TRBJ1-5, with 9 bases aligning to TRBD1. CDR1 and CDR2 (germline): LNHDA, SQIVND (reference sequence). V shed 1 base and J 3 bases; nucleotides not matched to a gene: 7. This CDR3 has 17 amino acids. The CDR3 region has the DNA TGTGCCAGTAGTATAGGGGGGGGACAGGGTAACAATCAGCCCCAGCATTTT. This translates into CASSIGGGQGNNQPQHF.

The chain carries TRBV6-4 and TRBJ2-2; 9 bases line up with TRBD1. This CDR3 has 18 residues. The V and J ends lost 6 bases and 7 bases, in that order; junction bases with no gene match: 18. Germline CDR1 reads MRHNA; CDR2 reads SNTAGT. CDR3 DNA: TGTGCCAGCAGCACTTACACCGGGACAGGGATTAGGAGCGGGGAGCTGTTTTTT. Amino acids: CASSTYTGTGIRSGELFF.